The entry below gives a single T cell receptor (beta chain) sequence along with its context. Its antigen is not known. This record comes from a study of breast tumors, draining lymph nodes, adjacent tissues. Notes on the study in general: Tumor TCR diversity was below lymph nodes but above nontumor tissue. The lymph node origin of tumor T cells was framed as consistent with a hypothesis, not demonstrated. Most tumor T cells seemingly derive from lymph node, then expand in tumor.

V was clipped by 1 base and J by 4 bases; unmatched bases: 6. The length of the CDR3 is 17 residues. CDR1 and CDR2 from the germline V gene are SGHRS and YFSETQ. Samples came from axillary lymph nodes draining the breast cancer. One entry per CDR3 protein results from TCRdb running MiXCR on the multiplex PCR reads. This table has fewer than 250,000 distinct CDR3 sequences, about 34% appearing once. This chain uses TRBV5-1 with TRBJ2-2; 11 nucleotides agree with TRBD2. Sequenced input: axillary lymph node tissue. This TCR was sampled from a female donor with breast cancer. Some clones in this sample may be carry-over from other donors' samples. The CDR3 region has the DNA TGCGCCAGCAGCTTGTCTAGCGGGAGGCTGAGCACCGGGGAGCTGTTTTTT. It yields the protein CASSLSSGRLSTGELFF.